The clone carrying this T cell receptor beta chain was counted between two and nine times. Its antigen is still unknown. These data belong to a study of cytomegalovirus exposure and HLA in healthy donors. Study-wide background: Around 180 million T cells yielded over 90 million unique TCR beta sequences in earlier analysis. Study findings and constraints: Investigators reported 164 TCR beta chains as tied to cytomegalovirus. Most subjects had HLA-A and HLA-B alleles reportedly predicted accurately by TCR beta sequences. Apart from CMV serostatus, no immune exposure information was available.

V was cut by 5 bases and J by 8 bases, with 15 bases left in between. The CDR3 runs 13 residues. Germline lookup yields CDR1 SGHVS and CDR2 FQNEAQ. Both 60 Vbeta primers and 13 Jbeta primers went into the PCR. Produced via immunoSEQ multiplex PCR; TCRdb's table is partial and in-frame only. The sample includes 100,000 to 150,000 clones, roughly 14% of them seen just once. This TCR was recovered from a woman between 18 and 30 years old in good health and CMV-seronegative. Sequenced: PBMCs. The genes are TRBV7-8 and TRBJ1-1; the D is unclear. CDR3 sequence reads: CASSRSGEREAFF. CDR3 DNA sequence: TGTGCCAGCAGCCGTTCCGGGGAGAGAGAAGCTTTCTTT. The entire variable domain, with the rest obtained from reference TRBV7-8 and TRBJ1-1, is as follows: GAGVSQSPRYKVAKRGQDVALRCDPISGHVSLFWYQQALGQGPEFLTYFQNEAQLDKSGLPSDRFFAERPEGSVSTLKIQRTQQEDSAVYLCASSRSGEREAFFGQGTRLTVV.